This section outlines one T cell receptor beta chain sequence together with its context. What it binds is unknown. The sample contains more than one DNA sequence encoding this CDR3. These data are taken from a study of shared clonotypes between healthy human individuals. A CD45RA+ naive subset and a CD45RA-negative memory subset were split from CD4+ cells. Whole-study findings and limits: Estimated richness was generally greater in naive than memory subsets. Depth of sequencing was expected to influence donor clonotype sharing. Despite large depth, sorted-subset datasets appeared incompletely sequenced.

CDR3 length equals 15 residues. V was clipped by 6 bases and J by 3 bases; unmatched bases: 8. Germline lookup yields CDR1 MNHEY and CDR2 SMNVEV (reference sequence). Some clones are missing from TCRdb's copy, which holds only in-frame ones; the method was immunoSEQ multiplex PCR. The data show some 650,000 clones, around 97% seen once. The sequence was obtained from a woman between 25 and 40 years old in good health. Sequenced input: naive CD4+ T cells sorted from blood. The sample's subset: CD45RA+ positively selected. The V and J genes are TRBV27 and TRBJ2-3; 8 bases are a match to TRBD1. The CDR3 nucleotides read TGTGCCAGCAGCTTTGGAACAGGGGGTACAGATACGCAGTATTTT. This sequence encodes CASSFGTGGTDTQYF.